A selection of T cell receptor beta chains follows, all from one sample in a study of blood T cell repertoires in COVID-19. Data came from immunoSEQ multiplex PCR; TCRdb stores just in-frame clones and leaves some out. This repertoire shows roughly 200,000 clones, about 83% found once; its top ten account for 1.3%. The sample consisted of peripheral blood. These TCRs come from a woman under 40 with COVID-19, enrolled during active disease. Both conserved end residues are trimmed from each CDR3.

cdr3_aa j_call v_call
ASSSGTGEPEQY TRBJ2-7 TRBV2
ASSLADRGIGTDTQY TRBJ2-3 TRBV27
ASTTLGAGEETQY TRBJ2-5 TRBV28
ASRTGTGDTGELF TRBJ2-2 TRBV2
ASSQPDSGTSGSFYNEQF TRBJ2-1 TRBV6-2/TRBV6-3
ASSSDWPKRNTIY TRBJ1-3 TRBV5-4
ASSLEAGSEAF TRBJ1-1 TRBV7-9
ASSPRTGNANTGANYGYT TRBJ1-2 TRBV27
ASSQAKGGEETQY TRBJ2-5 TRBV4-3
ASSLAGLRNTGELF TRBJ2-2 TRBV5-4